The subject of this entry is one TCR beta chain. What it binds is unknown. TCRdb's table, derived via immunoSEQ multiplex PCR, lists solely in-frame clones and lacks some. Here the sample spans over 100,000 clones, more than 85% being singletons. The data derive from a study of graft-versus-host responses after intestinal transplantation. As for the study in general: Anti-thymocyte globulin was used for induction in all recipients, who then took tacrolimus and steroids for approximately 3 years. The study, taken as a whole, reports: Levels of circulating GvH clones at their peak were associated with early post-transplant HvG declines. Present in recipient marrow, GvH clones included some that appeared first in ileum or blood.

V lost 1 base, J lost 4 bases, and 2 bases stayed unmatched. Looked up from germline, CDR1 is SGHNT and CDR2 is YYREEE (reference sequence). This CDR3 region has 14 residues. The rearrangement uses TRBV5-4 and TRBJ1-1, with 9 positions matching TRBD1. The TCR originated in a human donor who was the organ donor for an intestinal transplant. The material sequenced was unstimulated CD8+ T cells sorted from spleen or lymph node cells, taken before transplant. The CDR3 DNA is TGTGCCAGCAGCTTGACAGGGGGCGGCACTGAAGCTTTCTTT. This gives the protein CASSLTGGGTEAFF.